The present entry profiles one T cell receptor (beta chain) with its context. Its antigen is not identified. The sample belongs to a study of T cell responses to AZD1222 COVID-19 vaccine. Study outcomes and limitations: Unmutated regions of variants are reportedly targeted by nearly half of spike-specific TCRs. Donors, mostly white British, included more females; clonal diversity was possibly underestimated. Regions 160-218 and 743-854 held dominance among vaccine-associated CD4 TCRs, which spanned spike.

Profiling relied on immunoSEQ multiplex PCR, and the TCRdb table lists in-frame clones only, not all of them. This sample carries fewer than 200,000 clones, around 88% of them seen once, and the ten largest clones take under 14%. The CDR3 contains 14 residues. The V gene lost 0 bases and the J gene lost 0 bases, with 7 bases spanning the gap. Germline CDR1 reads SGHDT; CDR2 reads YYEEEE. The clonotype was recovered from an adult who received the AZD1222 COVID-19 vaccine. V and J are TRBV5-6 and TRBJ2-7; D ambiguous. This specimen consisted of peripheral blood, obtained 28 days after the second AZD1222 dose. In nucleotides, the CDR3 is TGTGCCAGCAGCTTGGCCGGGTACTCCTACGAGCAGTACTTC. It codes for CASSLAGYSYEQYF.